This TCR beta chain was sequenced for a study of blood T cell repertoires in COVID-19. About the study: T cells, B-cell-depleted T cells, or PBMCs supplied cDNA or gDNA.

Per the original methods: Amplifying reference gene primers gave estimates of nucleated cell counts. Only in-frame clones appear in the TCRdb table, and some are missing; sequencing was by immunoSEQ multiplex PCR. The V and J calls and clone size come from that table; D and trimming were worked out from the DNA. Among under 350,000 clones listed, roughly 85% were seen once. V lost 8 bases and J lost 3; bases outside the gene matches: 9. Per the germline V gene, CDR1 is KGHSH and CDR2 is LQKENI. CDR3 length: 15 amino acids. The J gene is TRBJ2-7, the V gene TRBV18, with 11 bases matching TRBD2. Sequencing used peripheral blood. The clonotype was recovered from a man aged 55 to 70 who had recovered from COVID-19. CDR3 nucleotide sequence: TGTGCCAGCCGCCCTAGCGGGGGGCCCTTCTACGAGCAGTACTTC. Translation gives CASRPSGGPFYEQYF.